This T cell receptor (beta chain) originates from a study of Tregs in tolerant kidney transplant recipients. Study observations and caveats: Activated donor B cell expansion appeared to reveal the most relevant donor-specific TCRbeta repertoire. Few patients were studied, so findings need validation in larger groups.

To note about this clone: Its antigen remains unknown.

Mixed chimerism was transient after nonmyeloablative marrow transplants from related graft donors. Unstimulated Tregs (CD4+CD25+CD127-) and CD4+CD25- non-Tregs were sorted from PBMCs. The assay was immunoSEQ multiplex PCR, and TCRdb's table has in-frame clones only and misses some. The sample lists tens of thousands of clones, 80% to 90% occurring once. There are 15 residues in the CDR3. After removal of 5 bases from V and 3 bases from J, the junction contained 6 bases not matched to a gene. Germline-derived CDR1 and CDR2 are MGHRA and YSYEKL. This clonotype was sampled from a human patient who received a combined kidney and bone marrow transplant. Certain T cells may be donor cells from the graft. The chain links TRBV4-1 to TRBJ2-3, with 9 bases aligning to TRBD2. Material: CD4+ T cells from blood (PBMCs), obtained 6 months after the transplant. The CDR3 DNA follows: TGCGCCAGCAGCAAGTTGACTAGCGGTACAGATACGCAGTATTTT. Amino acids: CASSKLTSGTDTQYF.